Below are 6 T cell receptor beta chains sequenced from a single sample in a study of metastatic and nonmetastatic thyroid tumors. TCRdb reassembled clones from the PCR reads with MiXCR. The data show approximately 86,000 clones, 12% seen once. No patient received treatment before thyroid surgery. The source material was tumor tissue. The source of these receptors is a female donor with papillary thyroid cancer or a benign thyroid nodule (not recorded which). Some clones in this sample may be carry-over from other donors' samples.

This clone was found many times. J is TRBJ2-6 and V is TRBV19; D remains unclear. CDR1 and CDR2 (germline): LNHDA, SQIVND (reference sequence). With 5 bases removed from V and 1 base from J, the gap between germline ends came to 9 bases. The CDR3 has 15 residues. The CDR3 loop is CASSPTGSGANVLTF. The CDR3, as DNA: TGTGCCAGTAGTCCGACTGGATCTGGGGCCAACGTCCTGACTTTC.

The sample holds a few counts of this clone. At one end, the junction sequence differs from germline, possibly due to a read error. Other DNA sequences within the sample encode an identical CDR3. V and J are TRBV5-4 and TRBJ1-4; a weak D match, TRBD1 (5 bases). Germline assignment: CDR1 SGHNT and CDR2 YYREEE (reference sequence). CDR3 length equals 16 residues. The CDR3 coding sequence is TGTGCCAGCAGCTTGGACAACCGGGGCAATAATGAAAAACTGTTTTTC. Its protein product is CASSLDNRGNNEKLFF.

Turning to this clone: A read error may explain this, as a much larger clone is one base away. The chain employs TRBV6-1 and TRBJ1-4, with D uncertain. The CDR3 extends over 18 amino acids. Germline V gives CDR1 MNHNS, CDR2 SASEGT. Trimming stripped 5 bases from V and 6 bases from J, with 25 bases between. Here the CDR3 DNA reads TGTGCCAGCAGTCCGCGGCCTAGGAAAGCAAGAGGCGATGAAAAACTGTTTTTT. As protein: CASSPRPRKARGDEKLFF.

This clone appeared a few times. This sequence joins TRBV28 and TRBJ2-7; weak D call: TRBD2 (5 bases). Germline V lookup: CDR1 MDHEN, CDR2 SYDVKM. This CDR3 region has 13 residues. Deletions cut 3 bases from V and 5 bases from J, with 11 bases between. CDR3 DNA sequence: TGTGCCAGCAGTTTTCGTTGGCGGGACGAGCAGTACTTC. Amino acids: CASSFRWRDEQYF.

A word on this clone: This may stem from a read error, because a much larger clone lies one nucleotide away. Other DNA sequences in the sample encode the same CDR3. The chain is built from TRBV9 and TRBJ2-1; a weak D match, TRBD2 (6 bases). V was clipped by 0 bases and J by 2 bases, with 12 bases between them. CDR3 length equals 16 residues. The germline V gene has CDR1 SGDLS and CDR2 YYNGEE. CDR3 sequence (DNA): TGTGCCAGCAGCGTAGGTATCGGGAGACCCTACAATGAGCAGTTCTTC. It specifies CASSVGIGRPYNEQFF.

This clone was seen a few times. The genes are TRBV27 and TRBJ2-5; the match to TRBD2 covers 7 bases. CDR3 length: 15 amino acids. The junction had 13 bases not matched to a gene; V was cut back by 2 bases and J by 10 bases. Germline values: CDR1 MNHEY, CDR2 SMNVEV (reference sequence). The CDR3, as DNA: TGTGCCAGCAGTTTAAACGGCGGGAGCTGGTGGATCCAGTACTTC. Encoded protein: CASSLNGGSWWIQYF.